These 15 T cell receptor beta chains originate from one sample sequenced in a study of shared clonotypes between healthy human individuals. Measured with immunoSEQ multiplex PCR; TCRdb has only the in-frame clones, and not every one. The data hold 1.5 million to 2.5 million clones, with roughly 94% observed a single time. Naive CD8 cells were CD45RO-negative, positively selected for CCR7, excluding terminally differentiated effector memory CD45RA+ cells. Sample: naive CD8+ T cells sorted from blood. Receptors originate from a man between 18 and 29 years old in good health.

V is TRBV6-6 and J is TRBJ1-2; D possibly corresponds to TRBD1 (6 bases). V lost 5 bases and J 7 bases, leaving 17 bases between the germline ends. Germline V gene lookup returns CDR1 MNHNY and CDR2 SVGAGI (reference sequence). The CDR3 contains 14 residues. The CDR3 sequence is CASSPDSPLFGYTF. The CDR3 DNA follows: TGTGCCAGCAGTCCGGACAGCCCTCTATTTGGCTACACCTTC.

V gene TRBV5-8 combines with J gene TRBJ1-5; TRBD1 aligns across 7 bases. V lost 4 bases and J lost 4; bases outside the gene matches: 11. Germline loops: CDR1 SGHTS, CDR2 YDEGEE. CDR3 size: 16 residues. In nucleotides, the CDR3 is TGTGCCAGCAGCGATAGACAGGGACTGAAGAATCAGCCCCAGCATTTT. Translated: CASSDRQGLKNQPQHF.

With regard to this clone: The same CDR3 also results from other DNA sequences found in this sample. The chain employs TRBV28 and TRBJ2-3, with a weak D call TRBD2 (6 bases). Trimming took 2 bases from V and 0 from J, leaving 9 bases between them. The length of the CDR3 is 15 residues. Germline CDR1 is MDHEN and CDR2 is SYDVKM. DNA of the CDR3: TGTGCCAGCAGTTTAGGAGGGGCGAGCACAGATACGCAGTATTTT. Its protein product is CASSLGGASTDTQYF.

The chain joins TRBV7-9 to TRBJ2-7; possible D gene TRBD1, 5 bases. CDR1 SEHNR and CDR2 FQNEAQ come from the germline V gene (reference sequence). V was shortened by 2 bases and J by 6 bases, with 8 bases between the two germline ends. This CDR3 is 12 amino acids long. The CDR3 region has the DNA TGTGCCAGCAGCTTACAGGGTTCCGAGCAGTACTTC. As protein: CASSLQGSEQYF.

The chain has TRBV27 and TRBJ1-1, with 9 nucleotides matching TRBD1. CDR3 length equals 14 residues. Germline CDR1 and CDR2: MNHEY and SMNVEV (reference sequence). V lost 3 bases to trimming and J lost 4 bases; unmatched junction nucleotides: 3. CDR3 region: CASSLETGGTEAFF. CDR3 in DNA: TGTGCCAGCAGTTTGGAGACAGGGGGCACTGAAGCTTTCTTT.

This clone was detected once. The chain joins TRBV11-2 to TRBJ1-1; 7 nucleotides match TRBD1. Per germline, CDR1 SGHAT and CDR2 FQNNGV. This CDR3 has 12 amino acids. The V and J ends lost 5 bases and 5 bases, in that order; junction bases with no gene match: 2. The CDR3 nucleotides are TGTGCCAGCAGCAGACAGGGTACTGAAGCTTTCTTT. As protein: CASSRQGTEAFF.

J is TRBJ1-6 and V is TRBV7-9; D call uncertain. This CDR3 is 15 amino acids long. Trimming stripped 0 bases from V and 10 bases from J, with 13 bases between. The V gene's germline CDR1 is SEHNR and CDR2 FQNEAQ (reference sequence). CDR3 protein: CASSLADLINSPLHF. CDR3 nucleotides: TGTGCCAGCAGCTTAGCGGACCTGATAAACTCACCCCTCCACTTT.

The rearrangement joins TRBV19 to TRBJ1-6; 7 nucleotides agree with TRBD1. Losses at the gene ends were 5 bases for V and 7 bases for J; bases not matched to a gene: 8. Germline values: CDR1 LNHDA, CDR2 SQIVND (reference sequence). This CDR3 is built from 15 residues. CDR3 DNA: TGTGCCAGTAGTGTAGCACAGGGGTGGAATTCACCCCTCCACTTT. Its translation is CASSVAQGWNSPLHF.

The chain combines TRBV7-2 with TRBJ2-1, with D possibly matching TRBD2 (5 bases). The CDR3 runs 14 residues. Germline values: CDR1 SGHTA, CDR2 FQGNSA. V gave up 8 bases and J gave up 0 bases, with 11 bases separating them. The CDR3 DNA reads TGTGCCAGCGGTGAGCGGAACTCCTACAATGAGCAGTTCTTC. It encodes CASGERNSYNEQFF.

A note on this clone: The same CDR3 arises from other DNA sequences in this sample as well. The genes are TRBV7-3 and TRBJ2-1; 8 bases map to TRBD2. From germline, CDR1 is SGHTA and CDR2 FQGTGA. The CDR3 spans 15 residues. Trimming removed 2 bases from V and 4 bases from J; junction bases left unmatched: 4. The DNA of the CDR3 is TGTGCCAGCAGCTTAGCGGGGGGCCGTTACAATGAGCAGTTCTTC. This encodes CASSLAGGRYNEQFF. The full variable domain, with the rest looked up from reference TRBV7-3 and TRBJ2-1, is GAGVSQTPSNKVTEKGKYVELRCDPISGHTALYWYRQSLGQGPEFLIYFQGTGAADDSGLPNDRFFAVRPEGSVSTLKIQRTERGDSAVYLCASSLAGGRYNEQFFGPGTRLTVL.

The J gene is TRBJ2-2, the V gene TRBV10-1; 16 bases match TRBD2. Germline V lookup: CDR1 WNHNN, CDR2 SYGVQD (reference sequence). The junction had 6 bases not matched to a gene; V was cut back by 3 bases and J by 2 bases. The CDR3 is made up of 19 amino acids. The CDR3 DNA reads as TGCGCCAGCAGTGATCTGGGACTAGCGGGAGGGCCAAACACCGGGGAGCTGTTTTTT. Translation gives CASSDLGLAGGPNTGELFF.

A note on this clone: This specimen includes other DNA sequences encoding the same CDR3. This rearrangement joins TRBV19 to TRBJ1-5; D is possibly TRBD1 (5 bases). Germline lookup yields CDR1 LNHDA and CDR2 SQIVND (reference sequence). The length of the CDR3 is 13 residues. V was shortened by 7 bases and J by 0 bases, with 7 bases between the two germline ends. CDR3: CASTGYSNQPQHF. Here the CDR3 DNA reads TGTGCCAGTACAGGGTATAGCAATCAGCCCCAGCATTTT.

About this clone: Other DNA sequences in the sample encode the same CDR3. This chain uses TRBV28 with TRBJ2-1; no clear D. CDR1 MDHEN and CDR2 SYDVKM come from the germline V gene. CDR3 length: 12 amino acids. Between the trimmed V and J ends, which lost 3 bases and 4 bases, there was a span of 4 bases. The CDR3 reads CASSLPYNEQFF. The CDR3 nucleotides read TGTGCCAGCAGTTTGCCATACAATGAGCAGTTCTTC.

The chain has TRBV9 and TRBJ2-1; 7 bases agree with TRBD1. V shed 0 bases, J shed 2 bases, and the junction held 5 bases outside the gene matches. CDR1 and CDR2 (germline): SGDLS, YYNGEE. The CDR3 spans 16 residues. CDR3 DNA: TGTGCCAGCAGCGTAGAAGGGGGCGCGACCTACAATGAGCAGTTCTTC. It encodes CASSVEGGATYNEQFF.

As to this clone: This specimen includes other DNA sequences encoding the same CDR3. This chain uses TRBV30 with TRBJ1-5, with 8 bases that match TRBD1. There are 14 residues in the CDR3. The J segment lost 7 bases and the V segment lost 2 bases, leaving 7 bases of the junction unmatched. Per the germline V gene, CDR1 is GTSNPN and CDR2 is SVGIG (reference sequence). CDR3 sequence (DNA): TGTGCCTGGAGTAGTACAGGGGGTGGCCAGCCCCAGCATTTT. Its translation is CAWSSTGGGQPQHF.